This paragraph covers one T cell receptor beta chain sequence. The antigen is not known. This entry is derived from a study of beta chain features in type 1 diabetes. Background on the study: Healthy donors resembled patients in age, gender and cell yields. Regarding the study as a whole: In the patient group, naive, central memory and Treg TCRB repertoires seemed more alike than in the healthy donor group. Type 1 diabetes patients had moderately but significantly shorter TCRB CDR3s in all four CD4+ subsets.

The V gene lost 4 bases and the J gene lost 0 bases, with 4 bases spanning the gap. Germline V gene sequence: CDR1 SGHTA, CDR2 FQGNSA. This CDR3 contains 13 residues. What was sequenced were expressed TCRB transcripts, since all of the isolated RNA had been reverse transcribed. This table comes from immunoSEQ multiplex PCR, and its TCRdb copy is limited to in-frame clones, with some not included. The table records over 200,000 clones, about 11% of them present only once. A sort by CD45RO/CCR7/CD25/CD127/CD95/CD27 yielded CD4+ naive, central memory, regulatory and stem cell-like memory cells. The clonotype comes from a man aged 30 to 45 with type 1 diabetes. The chain is built from TRBV7-2 and TRBJ1-5; D gene ambiguous. Sequencing input: naive CD4+ T cells from blood. This chain's CDR3 is CASSSYSNQPQHF. The CDR3 bases are TGTGCCAGCAGCTCGTATAGCAATCAGCCCCAGCATTTT.